This TCR beta chain was identified in a study of T cells in Graves' hyperthyroidism and ophthalmopathy. Authors of the study amplified TCR beta CDR3 regions from RNA transcripts. In the first-round RT-PCR of the TCR CDR3, the HTBI primer set was used. From the multiplex PCR reads, TCRdb called clonotypes with MiXCR, one entry per CDR3 protein. The data show roughly 750,000 distinct CDR3 sequences, 15% to 20% seen once. The CDR3 length is 15 residues. Germline loops: CDR1 KGHSH, CDR2 LQKENI. The J segment lost 2 bases and the V segment lost 6 bases, leaving 6 bases of the junction unmatched. The study defined stable Graves' hyperthyroidism as no ophthalmopathy progression within 18 months.

Sequenced material: blood. This sequence was found in a man aged 18 to 29 with Graves' hyperthyroidism. This sequence joins TRBV18 and TRBJ2-2, with 7 bases matching TRBD1. The chain's CDR3 is CASSQGQTNTGELFF. The CDR3 nucleotides are TGTGCCAGCTCCCAGGGACAGACCAACACCGGGGAGCTGTTTTTT.